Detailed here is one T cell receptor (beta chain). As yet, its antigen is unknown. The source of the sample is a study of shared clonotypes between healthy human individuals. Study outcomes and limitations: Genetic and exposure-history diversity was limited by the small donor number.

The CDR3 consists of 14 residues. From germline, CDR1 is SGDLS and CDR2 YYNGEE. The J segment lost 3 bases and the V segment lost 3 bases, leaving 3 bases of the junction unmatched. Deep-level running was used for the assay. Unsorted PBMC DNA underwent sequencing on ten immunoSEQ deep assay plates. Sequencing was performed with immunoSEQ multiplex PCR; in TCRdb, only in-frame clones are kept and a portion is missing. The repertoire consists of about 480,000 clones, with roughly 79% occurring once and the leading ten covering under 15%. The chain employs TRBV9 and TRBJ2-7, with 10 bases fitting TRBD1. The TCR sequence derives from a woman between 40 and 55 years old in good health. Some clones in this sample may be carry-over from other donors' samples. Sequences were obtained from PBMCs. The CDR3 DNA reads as TGTGCCAGCAGCGCCTGGGACAGGGGCTACGAGCAGTACTTC. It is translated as CASSAWDRGYEQYF.